Given below is one T cell receptor beta chain in context. Its target is not known. This specimen comes from a study of CD8+CD57+ T cells in acquired aplastic anemia. On the study more broadly: 3 to 3.5 ug was the average amount of DNA from sorted CD4+ and CD8+ cells.

Selection for sequencing was limited to patients who had shown CD8+CD57+ cell expansion by flow cytometry. Patient blood was sampled before any therapy had been received. Points from the study as a whole: Found in both controls and patients were around 29 CD8+ CDR3 sequences. The study found no significant CD8+ Simpson's diversity difference between patients and controls.

Genomic DNA acted as the template from which TCR beta VDJ combination and CDR3 sequence profiling were carried out. TCRdb reprocessed the reads with MiXCR, giving one entry per CDR3 protein. This sample carries fewer than 200,000 distinct CDR3 sequences, roughly 48% of them seen once, and the ten largest clones take over 0.95%. V gave up 0 bases and J gave up 10 bases, with 11 bases separating them. This CDR3 spans 13 amino acids. CDR1 and CDR2 from the germline V gene are SGHDT and YYEEEE. The receptor comes from a human donor with aplastic anemia. Material: sorted CD4+, CD8+, or CD8+CD57+ T cells (not recorded which) from PBMCs. The chain is built from TRBV5-6 and TRBJ2-1; the D is unclear. The CDR3 sequence: CASSLVPFQEQFF. Here the CDR3 DNA reads TGTGCCAGCAGCTTGGTACCCTTCCAAGAGCAGTTCTTC. The variable domain in full, completed from reference TRBV5-6 and TRBJ2-1, reads DAGVTQSPTHLIKTRGQQVTLRCSPKSGHDTVSWYQQALGQGPQFIFQYYEEEERQRGNFPDRFSGHQFPNYSSELNVNALLLGDSALYLCASSLVPFQEQFFGPGTRLTVL.